These T cell receptor beta chains were read from a single sample in a study of cytomegalovirus exposure and HLA in healthy donors. Here immunoSEQ multiplex PCR was the method, and the copy in TCRdb shows in-frame clones only, minus some. The data hold approximately 150,000 clones, with roughly 75% observed a single time. Sequenced sample: PBMCs. The receptors here all came from a young man in good health and CMV-seropositive. Each CDR3 is given with its conserved first and last residue. A D gene is named only where the DNA matches it firmly. The size entry is marked missing in some rows and otherwise reads once, few, many or a size class.

v_call	d_call	j_call	clone_size	cdr3_nt	cdr3_aa
TRBV7-8	TRBD2	TRBJ2-7	NA	TGTGCCAGCACAACGGGGGGTTTCTACGAGCAGTACTTC	CASTTGGFYEQYF
TRBV2	TRBD1	TRBJ2-5	NA	TGTGCCAGCATGAGGGACAGGAACGAAGAGACCCAGTACTTC	CASMRDRNEETQYF
TRBV29-1	NA	TRBJ1-1	NA	TGCAGCGTTGACCCAGGGCTGGCGGGAGAGGGGAACACTGAAGCTTTCTTT	CSVDPGLAGEGNTEAFF
TRBV27	TRBD2	TRBJ2-7	few	TGTGCCAGCAGTCTCGCGGGGCTAGCGGGAGCTATCTACGAGCAGTACTTC	CASSLAGLAGAIYEQYF
TRBV28	NA	TRBJ2-4	NA	TGTGCCAGCAGTTCCCCCCGGGTCGCCAAAAACATTCAGTACTTC	CASSSPRVAKNIQYF
TRBV11-2	NA	TRBJ2-5	NA	TGTGCCAGCAGCCTTGGACAGGGAGGGTCCCAAGAGACCCAGTACTTC	CASSLGQGGSQETQYF
TRBV29-1	NA	TRBJ1-1	NA	TGCAGCGGGGTACGAGGGTCCGCTGAAGCTTTCTTT	CSGVRGSAEAFF
TRBV10-3	NA	TRBJ2-3	NA	TGTGCCATCAGTGAGTCGGCAGGGTCTGTGGAGCAGTATTTT	CAISESAGSVEQYF
TRBV10-2	NA	TRBJ2-3	NA	TGCGCCAGCACCGGACTCAACACAGATACGCAGTATTTT	CASTGLNTDTQYF
TRBV6-5	NA	TRBJ1-2	few	TGTGCCAGCAGTTACCGTTTCGGGATTGGTAAGGAAGGCTACACCTTC	CASSYRFGIGKEGYTF
TRBV7-9	NA	TRBJ2-3	NA	TGTGCCAGCAGCTTAGGGGGAGACGGGGGCACAGATACGCAGTATTTT	CASSLGGDGGTDTQYF
TRBV7-9	NA	TRBJ2-7	NA	TGTGCCAGCAGCTTACTAGGGGGGGACGAGCAGTACTTC	CASSLLGGDEQYF
TRBV27	TRBD1	TRBJ2-3	NA	TGTGCCAGCAGTCCAATCGACAGGGGTGGTGCAGATACGCAGTATTTT	CASSPIDRGGADTQYF
TRBV5-4	NA	TRBJ2-3	few	TGTGCCAGCAGCCCAGACTCGGTTGCGGATACGCAGTATTTT	CASSPDSVADTQYF
TRBV11-2	NA	TRBJ2-7	NA	TGTGCCAGCAGCCGAAGGGAGACCTACGAGCAGTACTTC	CASSRRETYEQYF
TRBV4-2	TRBD1	TRBJ2-2	NA	TGTGCCAGCAGCCAGACAGGGGGCTTTGCCGGGGAGCTGTTTTTT	CASSQTGGFAGELFF
TRBV11-1	NA	TRBJ2-7	few	TGTGCCAGCAGCTTAGGAACTTGGTACGAGCAGTACTTC	CASSLGTWYEQYF
TRBV6-1	NA	TRBJ1-1	NA	TGTGCCAGCAGTGAAGCGGGCATCACTGAAGCTTTCTTT	CASSEAGITEAFF
TRBV4-2	NA	TRBJ2-3	NA	TGTGCCAGCAGCCCCCGGGGGAGCACAGATACGCAGTATTTT	CASSPRGSTDTQYF
TRBV7-7	NA	TRBJ2-6	few	TGTGCCAGCAGTGCTGGCGGGGCCAACGTCCTGACTTTC	CASSAGGANVLTF
TRBV7-9	NA	TRBJ1-1	NA	TGTGCCAGCAGCTTTAGCGGGGAAGCTTTCTTT	CASSFSGEAFF
TRBV19	TRBD1	TRBJ1-1	once	TGTGCCAGTAGGCAAGGGGGCGGAGCGCGCGCTGAAGCTTTCTTT	CASRQGGGARAEAFF
TRBV28	NA	TRBJ2-5	NA	TGTGCCAGCAGTTTAGCAGGGCCCCAAGAGACCCAGTACTTC	CASSLAGPQETQYF
TRBV4-1	NA	TRBJ2-3	NA	TGCGCCAGCAGCCAAGAGGCTGGGAGCGGGAGCACAGATACGCAGTATTTT	CASSQEAGSGSTDTQYF
TRBV4-2	TRBD2	TRBJ2-1	NA	TGTGCCAGCAGCCGAGTAGCGGGAGGGCCTAGTTGTGAGCAGTTCTTC	CASSRVAGGPSCEQFF
TRBV7-9	NA	TRBJ1-5	few	TGTGCCAGCAGCCATGGGTGGGGGGATCAGCCCCAGCATTTT	CASSHGWGDQPQHF
TRBV13	TRBD1	TRBJ1-1	NA	TGTGCCAGCAGCCGTCCGACAGGGGTTTTCGGGAACACTGAAGCTTTCTTT	CASSRPTGVFGNTEAFF
TRBV11-2	TRBD2	TRBJ2-1	few	TGTGCCAGCAGCCGAGCGGGAGGTTACTTATCCTACAATGAGCAGTTCTTC	CASSRAGGYLSYNEQFF
TRBV7-8	TRBD2	TRBJ2-7	NA	TGTGCCAGCAGCTTAAGGGACTATACCTACGAGCAGTACTTC	CASSLRDYTYEQYF
TRBV30	NA	TRBJ2-7	NA	TGTGCCTGGAGGGGGAGGAAGTACGAGCAGTACTTC	CAWRGRKYEQYF
TRBV6-5	NA	TRBJ1-5	NA	TGTGCCAGCAGTGAGGGGGAGGGCGGTCAGCCCCAGCATTTT	CASSEGEGGQPQHF
TRBV5-4	NA	TRBJ2-3	few	TGTGCCAGCAGCCCGTCAATGGCCACCCTCATGTATTTT	CASSPSMATLMYF
TRBV28	NA	TRBJ1-1	NA	TGTGCCAGCACGGCAGGGAGGTCAGCTTTCTTT	CASTAGRSAFF
TRBV19	NA	TRBJ2-1	once	TGTGCCAGTAGTATCGTCAACCTTCAGAATGAGCAGTTCTTC	CASSIVNLQNEQFF
TRBV9	NA	TRBJ1-3	once	TGTGCCAGCAGCGGCGCCTTAAACACCATATATTTT	CASSGALNTIYF
TRBV27	NA	TRBJ2-7	NA	TGTGCCAGCAGTCTCTTAGGGGGAGAACTCTACGAGCAGTACTTC	CASSLLGGELYEQYF
TRBV19	TRBD2	TRBJ2-2	NA	TGTGCCAGTATAAATGGGCGGGGGGGCGACACCGGGGAGCTGTTTTTT	CASINGRGGDTGELFF
TRBV7-2	TRBD2	TRBJ2-7	NA	TGTGCCAGCAGCTTAGAGAGCGGGAGCTACGAGCAGTACTTC	CASSLESGSYEQYF
TRBV6-5	NA	TRBJ2-1	NA	TGTGCCAGCAGTCCGAGTTTGGGGCAGCAGTTCTTC	CASSPSLGQQFF
TRBV28	NA	TRBJ1-1	NA	TGTGCCAGCAGGCGGGGGGGACGGACGAACACTGAAGCTTTCTTT	CASRRGGRTNTEAFF
TRBV28	NA	TRBJ1-2	NA	TGTGCCAGCAGTCCCTTAGAGACTAACTATGGCTACACCTTC	CASSPLETNYGYTF
TRBV6-1	NA	TRBJ2-2	NA	TGTGCCAGCAATGACTACACCGGGGAGCTGTTTTTT	CASNDYTGELFF